This paragraph reports one T cell receptor beta chain. No antigen is known for it. The data originate from a study of T-cell reconstitution after alpha-beta-depleted transplantation in children. Study-level points and caveats: There were reportedly several hundred expanded graft clones from which alpha-beta T cells came about two months after transplant.

This sample's TCRbeta library carried unique molecular identifier barcodes. TCRdb reprocessed the PCR reads with MiXCR, giving one entry per CDR3 protein. The profile covers 200,000 to 300,000 distinct CDR3 sequences, with 24% appearing a single time and about 4.8% taken by the ten largest. Trimming at V came to 2 bases and at J to 6 bases, leaving 5 bases not matched to a gene. Germline CDR1 reads DFQATT; CDR2 reads SNEGSKA (reference sequence). This CDR3 has 13 amino acids. This rearrangement joins TRBV20-1 to TRBJ1-2, with 8 positions matching TRBD1. Source: PBMCs, mostly from graft donor cells, taken 360 days after TCRalphabeta/CD19-depleted stem cell transplant. The TCR sequence derives from a female patient aged 2-15 years who had a stem cell transplant for congenital amegakaryocytic thrombocytopenia, so the T cells may come from the graft donor. The CDR3 DNA reads as TGCAGTGCTAGATCATCAGGGGGCCATGGCTACACCTTC. This sequence encodes CSARSSGGHGYTF.